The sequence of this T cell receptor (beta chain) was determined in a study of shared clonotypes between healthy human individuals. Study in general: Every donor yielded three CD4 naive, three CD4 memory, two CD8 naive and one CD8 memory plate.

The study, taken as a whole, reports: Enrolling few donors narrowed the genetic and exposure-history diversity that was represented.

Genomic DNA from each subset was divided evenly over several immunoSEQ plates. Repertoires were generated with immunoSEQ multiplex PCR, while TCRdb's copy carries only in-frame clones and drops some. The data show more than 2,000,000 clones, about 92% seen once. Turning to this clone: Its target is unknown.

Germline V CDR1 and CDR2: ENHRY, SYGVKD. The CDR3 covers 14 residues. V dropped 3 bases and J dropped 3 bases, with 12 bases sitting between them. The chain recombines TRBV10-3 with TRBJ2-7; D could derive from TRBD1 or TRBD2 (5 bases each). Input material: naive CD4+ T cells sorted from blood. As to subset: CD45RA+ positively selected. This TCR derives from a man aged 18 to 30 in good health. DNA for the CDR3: TGTGCCATCAGTGATCCGGGACGAGACTACGAGCAGTACTTC. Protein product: CAISDPGRDYEQYF.